One and the same sample provided the 29 T cell receptor beta chains below, sequenced in a study of shared clonotypes between healthy human individuals. Some clones are missing from TCRdb's copy, which holds only in-frame ones; the method was immunoSEQ multiplex PCR. The table has roughly 1,600,000 clones, approximately 98.5% seen once. The sequenced material came from naive CD4+ T cells sorted from blood. Specified subset: CD45RA+ positively selected. These receptors were taken from a man aged 30 to 45 in good health.

This rearrangement joins TRBV14 to TRBJ1-3, with D unclear. Trimming pared 2 bases from V and 0 bases from J, leaving 20 bases between. The CDR3 contains 19 residues. The germline V gene encodes CDR1 SGHDN and CDR2 FVKESK. CDR3 nucleotides: TGTGCCAGCAGCCAATTCTCTCGGACTCGCCGTGCCTCTGGAAACACCATATATTTT. Translation: CASSQFSRTRRASGNTIYF.

The V call is TRBV18, the J call TRBJ1-1; D is ambiguous. Trimming cost V 5 bases and J 0 bases, with 10 bases left between them. Germline loops: CDR1 KGHSH, CDR2 LQKENI. The CDR3 sequence is 14 residues long. Here the CDR3 DNA reads TGTGCCAGCTCATCAAAGACCGTGAACACTGAAGCTTTCTTT. Amino acid sequence: CASSSKTVNTEAFF.

To note about this clone: Other DNA sequences in this sample translate to the same CDR3. This CDR3 is CASSLDRGLTEAFF. The CDR3 DNA reads as TGTGCCAGCAGCTTGGACAGGGGGCTGACTGAAGCTTTCTTT. The V and J genes are TRBV7-9 and TRBJ1-1, with 11 bases aligning to TRBD1. Trimming removed 3 bases from V and 5 bases from J; junction bases left unmatched: 2. The germline CDR1 and CDR2 sequences are SEHNR and FQNEAQ (reference sequence). This CDR3 comprises 14 residues.

This chain uses TRBV13 with TRBJ1-2, with D hard to call. The germline V gene has CDR1 PRHDT and CDR2 FYEKMQ (reference sequence). V was shortened by 3 bases and J by 4 bases, with 15 bases between the two germline ends. This CDR3 region has 15 residues. CDR3 residues: CASSFRTASTYGYTF. CDR3 nucleotides: TGTGCCAGCAGCTTCCGGACGGCCTCAACCTATGGCTACACCTTC.

The V call is TRBV7-9, the J call TRBJ1-4; D is uncertain. The V gene's germline CDR1 is SEHNR and CDR2 FQNEAQ (reference sequence). Trimming cost V 1 base and J 9 bases, with 15 bases left between them. The CDR3 is 15 amino acids. DNA of the CDR3: TGTGCCAGCAGCTTAGGGGCGGACGAGCTGAAAAAACTGTTTTTT. Its protein product is CASSLGADELKKLFF.

This sequence joins TRBV6-5 and TRBJ1-5; D is uncertain. Germline V gives CDR1 MNHEY, CDR2 SVGAGI. CDR3 length: 10 amino acids. V lost 8 bases and J 7 bases, leaving 6 bases between the germline ends. CDR3 sequence (DNA): TGTGCCAGCGGTGTGCAGCCCCAGCATTTT. Protein: CASGVQPQHF.

In the case of this clone: Other DNA sequences of this sample code for an identical CDR3. The chain carries TRBV18 and TRBJ2-5; a possible D gene is TRBD1 (6 bases). CDR1 and CDR2 from the germline V gene are KGHSH and LQKENI. The CDR3 is made up of 14 amino acids. The V end was cut by 0 bases, the J end by 2 bases, with 7 bases between. The CDR3: CASSPPTGQETQYF. The DNA of the CDR3 is TGTGCCAGCTCACCACCGACAGGACAAGAGACCCAGTACTTC.

The rearrangement links TRBV9 to TRBJ2-5, with D unclear. This CDR3 has 13 amino acids. Germline CDR1 is SGDLS and CDR2 is YYNGEE. V shed 7 bases and J shed 5 bases, with 15 bases lying between them. Here the CDR3 reads CASGSNPPETQYF. Here the CDR3 DNA reads TGTGCCAGCGGGTCGAATCCACCGGAGACCCAGTACTTC. Combining the CDR3 with reference TRBV9 and TRBJ2-5 gives the whole variable domain DSGVTQTPKHLITATGQRVTLRCSPRSGDLSVYWYQQSLDQGLQFLIQYYNGEERAKGNILERFSAQQFPDLHSELNLSSLELGDSALYFCASGSNPPETQYFGPGTRLLVL.

The V and J genes are TRBV7-8 and TRBJ2-6; D is uncertain. The CDR3 runs to 16 residues. V lost 5 bases, J lost 3 bases, and 14 bases lay in between. In germline, CDR1 is SGHVS, CDR2 FQNEAQ. CDR3 DNA sequence: TGTGCCAGCAGCCGGCAGTCGGTGCGTGGGGCCAACGTCCTGACTTTC. Translating gives CASSRQSVRGANVLTF.

V is TRBV2 and J is TRBJ2-3; D is possibly TRBD2 (6 bases). Trimming took off 6 bases at V and 1 base at J, with 14 bases between the two ends. The CDR3 loop spans 15 amino acids. Germline loops: CDR1 SNHLY, CDR2 FYNNEI. As DNA, the CDR3 is TGTGCCAGCAGATTCCGGGACTTTGGCACAGATACGCAGTATTTT. Protein sequence: CASRFRDFGTDTQYF.

This clone was recorded once. The genes are TRBV7-3 and TRBJ2-2; TRBD1 matches 10 bases. V shed 5 bases, J shed 6 bases, and the junction held 3 bases outside the gene matches. The CDR3 contains 14 residues. Germline CDR1 is SGHTA and CDR2 is FQGTGA. Here the CDR3 reads CASSPDRGSGELFF. CDR3 in DNA: TGTGCCAGCAGCCCGGACAGGGGGTCCGGGGAGCTGTTTTTT.

V and J are TRBV25-1 and TRBJ1-1; no firm D call. In germline, CDR1 is MGHDK, CDR2 SYGVNS. The CDR3 totals 14 residues. V shed 10 bases and J shed 2 bases, with 17 bases lying between them. This CDR3 is CATRRAGANTEAFF. The DNA for the CDR3 is TGTGCCACTCGGCGGGCAGGAGCAAACACTGAAGCTTTCTTT.

V usage is TRBV7-8 and J usage is TRBJ2-1; TRBD2 agrees at 10 bases. The CDR3 consists of 16 residues. Trimming took 1 base from V and 4 from J; bases not matched to a gene: 4. Germline V gene lookup returns CDR1 SGHVS and CDR2 FQNEAQ. The CDR3 DNA reads as TGTGCCAGCAGCTTAGGGACTAGCGGAACTTACAATGAGCAGTTCTTC. It codes for CASSLGTSGTYNEQFF.

The chain has TRBV10-3 and TRBJ2-1, with a weak D call TRBD1 (6 bases). Trimming removed 3 bases at V and 7 bases at J, with 22 bases between. This CDR3 is 17 amino acids long. Per the germline V gene, CDR1 is ENHRY and CDR2 is SYGVKD. CDR3 residues: CAISEPQRQAWKNEQFF. CDR3 coding DNA: TGTGCCATCAGTGAACCCCAAAGACAGGCTTGGAAGAATGAGCAGTTCTTC.

The chain uses TRBV20-1 and TRBJ1-1; D gene ambiguous. Trimming stripped 6 bases from V and 13 bases from J, with 9 bases between. CDR3 length equals 8 residues. CDR1 is DFQATT, CDR2 SNEGSKA, per germline (reference sequence). The chain's CDR3 is CSAVRSFF. The CDR3 DNA reads as TGCAGTGCGGTCCGGAGTTTCTTT.

The gene calls are TRBV10-3 and TRBJ2-5, with D uncertain. Trimming took 0 bases from V and 1 from J, leaving 9 bases between them. The CDR3 has 15 residues. Germline V gene sequence: CDR1 ENHRY, CDR2 SYGVKD. In nucleotides, the CDR3 is TGTGCCATCAGTGAGTCCCGGGCACTCCAAGAGACCCAGTACTTC. This encodes CAISESRALQETQYF.

The chain uses TRBV6-5 and TRBJ2-1, with 7 bases matching TRBD2. Germline V CDR1 and CDR2: MNHEY, SVGAGI. The CDR3 length is 16 residues. Trimming cost V 4 bases and J 5 bases; bases outside gene matches: 11. The CDR3 DNA sequence: TGTGCCAGCAGTTCTTATTCTAGCGGAGGGAACAATGAGCAGTTCTTC. It codes for CASSSYSSGGNNEQFF.

The chain combines TRBV7-2 with TRBJ1-1; possibly TRBD1 for D (5 bases). This CDR3 region has 14 residues. Germline V lookup: CDR1 SGHTA, CDR2 FQGNSA. Trimming stripped 1 base from V and 5 bases from J, with 11 bases between. For the CDR3, the DNA is TGTGCCAGCAGCTTAGTAGGGTGGGGGACTGAAGCTTTCTTT. This gives the protein CASSLVGWGTEAFF. Full variable domain (missing parts from reference TRBV7-2 and TRBJ1-1): GAGVSQSPSNKVTEKGKDVELRCDPISGHTALYWYRQSLGQGLEFLIYFQGNSAPDKSGLPSDRFSAERTGGSVSTLTIQRTQQEDSAVYLCASSLVGWGTEAFFGQGTRLTVV.

The chain employs TRBV13 and TRBJ2-2; perhaps TRBD2 as D (6 bases). Germline V lookup: CDR1 PRHDT, CDR2 FYEKMQ (reference sequence). Trimming removed 2 bases from V and 5 bases from J, with 12 bases in between. The CDR3 is 15 amino acids. Written as DNA, the CDR3 is TGTGCCAGCAGCTTACTACTAGCTGGGACCGGGGAGCTGTTTTTT. Its protein product is CASSLLLAGTGELFF.

This CDR3 is CASSAEREMNTEAFF. CDR3 in DNA: TGTGCCAGCAGTGCCGAAAGGGAGATGAACACTGAAGCTTTCTTT. The chain employs TRBV5-6 and TRBJ1-1; D unresolved. CDR1 is SGHDT, CDR2 YYEEEE, per germline. The CDR3 has 15 amino acids. V was cut by 5 bases and J by 0 bases, with 14 bases left in between.

The chain combines TRBV10-1 with TRBJ1-1; perhaps TRBD1 as D (6 bases). The germline V and J ends were trimmed by 6 bases and 0 bases, with 8 bases remaining between them. Germline V gene lookup returns CDR1 WNHNN and CDR2 SYGVQD (reference sequence). The CDR3 loop spans 13 amino acids. The DNA for the CDR3 is TGCGCCAGCAGACAGGGACTGAACACTGAAGCTTTCTTT. Translation gives CASRQGLNTEAFF.

This chain connects TRBV19 to TRBJ2-2; weak D call: TRBD1 (5 bases). The germline CDR1 and CDR2 sequences are LNHDA and SQIVND (reference sequence). V was cut by 5 bases and J by 8 bases, with 9 bases left in between. The CDR3 is made up of 12 amino acids. The CDR3 is CASSVTGGELFF. CDR3 nucleotides: TGTGCCAGTAGTGTCACAGGAGGGGAGCTGTTTTTT.

CDR3 coding DNA: TGTGCCAGCAGATCCACTAGCGGGAGCTGGGAGACCCAGTACTTC. Translation: CASRSTSGSWETQYF. The rearrangement uses TRBV7-2 and TRBJ2-5; 11 bases are a match to TRBD2. The CDR3 is made up of 15 amino acids. Germline V gene data show CDR1 as SGHTA and CDR2 as FQGNSA. The V segment lost 6 bases and the J segment 5 bases; nucleotides outside the gene matches: 8.

This sequence joins TRBV20-1 and TRBJ2-2; no clear D gene. The CDR3 is 11 residues long. Germline V gives CDR1 DFQATT, CDR2 SNEGSKA (reference sequence). V was shortened by 0 bases and J by 9 bases, with 5 bases between the two germline ends. The CDR3, as DNA: TGCAGTGCTAGAGATCTTCGGGAGCTGTTTTTT. It specifies CSARDLRELFF.

The V gene is TRBV28, the J gene TRBJ1-1, with D possibly matching TRBD1 (5 bases). V was pared by 10 bases and J by 2 bases, with 14 bases between. The CDR3 totals 13 residues. The germline gives CDR1 MDHEN, CDR2 SYDVKM. Here the CDR3 DNA reads TGTGCCACCCATTGGGGGAGAAACACTGAAGCTTTCTTT. Amino acid sequence: CATHWGRNTEAFF. The full variable domain, its missing parts supplied by reference TRBV28 and TRBJ1-1, is DVKVTQSSRYLVKRTGEKVFLECVQDMDHENMFWYRQDPGLGLRLIYFSYDVKMKEKGDIPEGYSVSREKKERFSLILESASTNQTSMYLCATHWGRNTEAFFGQGTRLTVV.

The chain has TRBV6-1 and TRBJ1-5; perhaps TRBD1 as D (5 bases). Germline V gene sequence: CDR1 MNHNS, CDR2 SASEGT. The CDR3 spans 15 residues. Trimming took 7 bases from V and 0 from J, leaving 13 bases between them. This chain's CDR3 is CASISGTLSNQPQHF. DNA for the CDR3: TGTGCCAGCATATCCGGGACCCTTAGCAATCAGCCCCAGCATTTT.

V usage is TRBV28 and J usage is TRBJ2-1; maybe TRBD2 (5 bases). The V end lost 5 bases, the J end lost 8 bases, and 13 bases lay between the germline ends. The CDR3 runs 13 residues. The germline CDR1 and CDR2 sequences are MDHEN and SYDVKM. CDR3 sequence (DNA): TGTGCCAGCAGTCGCGGGCCAAGCTATGAGCAGTTCTTC. This codes for CASSRGPSYEQFF.

The chain joins TRBV28 to TRBJ2-7; tentative D call: TRBD2 (5 bases). The CDR3 runs 17 residues. V was clipped by 6 bases and J by 0 bases, with 21 bases between them. Germline V gene data show CDR1 as MDHEN and CDR2 as SYDVKM. The DNA of the CDR3 is TGTGCCAGCAGGAAAGGGAGTATGTCCCTAAGCTCCTACGAGCAGTACTTC. This gives the protein CASRKGSMSLSSYEQYF.

Concerning this clone: One end of the junction is discordant with germline, which a read error may explain. J is TRBJ2-2 and V is TRBV11-3, with D possibly TRBD1 on 6 matching bases. This CDR3 spans 15 amino acids. Germline assignment: CDR1 SGHNT and CDR2 YENEEA. The CDR3 DNA follows: TGTGCCAGCGGCTTAAGGACAGTGAACACCGGGGAGCTGTTTTTT. This encodes CASGLRTVNTGELFF.